This record looks at one T cell receptor (beta chain) sequence and its context. Its target is unknown. The sample comes from a study of cytomegalovirus exposure and HLA in healthy donors. Findings of the study overall: Association of 15,000 to 20,000 TCR beta sequences with HLA alleles was found at 0.05 false discovery rate in a later analysis. Near-uniform donor sequencing depth was presumed by presence/absence analyses.

V trimming: 7 bases; J trimming: 4 bases; junction bases outside the gene matches: 5. The CDR3 has 14 residues. CDR1 SGHTA and CDR2 FQGNSA come from the germline V gene. PCR involved 60 Vbeta and 13 Jbeta primers. Methods used by the authors: Approximately 9.9 million shared chains were among the 80 million or so unique TCR beta chains that a later analysis counted. The data were produced by immunoSEQ multiplex PCR, yet TCRdb's version contains in-frame clones alone and is incomplete. Clonal size and the V and J genes are those of that table, whereas D and trimming came from the DNA. The table includes about 170,000 clones, around three quarters detected once.

The V gene is TRBV7-2, the J gene TRBJ2-7; 12 nucleotides match TRBD2. The sequence derives from a woman in her twenties or thirties in good health and CMV-seropositive. Sequenced material: PBMCs. DNA of the CDR3: TGTGCCAGCACCTCGACTAGCGGGAGATACGAGCAGTACTTC. Amino acid sequence: CASTSTSGRYEQYF.